This passage covers 6 T cell receptor beta chains from one sample sequenced in a study of spatial heterogeneity in lung cancer. The sample's time point: sample taken at primary tumor resection. TCRdb independently ran MiXCR on the 5' RACE reads; one entry per CDR3 protein. The sample has around 87,000 distinct CDR3 sequences; more than 10% are singletons. This specimen consisted of PBMCs, obtained at surgery. The receptors derive from a male donor with early-stage non-small cell lung cancer.

This clonotype came up a few times. A junction boundary mismatches the germline segment, possibly from a read error. The rearrangement links TRBV5-1 to TRBJ2-7; unclear D gene. The CDR3 totals 14 residues. The germline CDR1 and CDR2 sequences are SGHRS and YFSETQ. CDR3 sequence (DNA): TGCGCCAGCAGCTTGGAAATCGAGCCCTACGAGCGGTACTTC. Protein sequence: CASSLEIEPYERYF.

This clonotype occurred a few times. V is TRBV7-2 and J is TRBJ1-3, with 7 bases matching TRBD1. The V segment lost 8 bases and the J segment 0 bases; nucleotides outside the gene matches: 7. Germline values: CDR1 SGHTA, CDR2 FQGNSA. The CDR3 has 15 residues. Here the CDR3 DNA reads TGTGCCAGCGTCCTGGGACAGCCCTCTGGAAACACCATATATTTT. As protein: CASVLGQPSGNTIYF.

This clonotype was recorded many times. CDR3 sequence: CASRRLAAGGELFF. In nucleotides, the CDR3 is TGTGCCAGCAGAAGACTAGCGGCGGGCGGGGAGCTGTTTTTT. The chain combines TRBV28 with TRBJ2-2; 9 bases line up with TRBD2. J gave up 7 bases and V 6 bases, and 6 bases lay outside the gene matches. CDR1 is MDHEN and CDR2 is SYDVKM in the germline V gene. This CDR3 has 14 residues.

This clonotype occurred a few times. J is TRBJ1-1 and V is TRBV7-2; unclear D gene. Trimming removed 5 bases from V and 0 bases from J, with 7 bases in between. This CDR3 is 13 amino acids long. CDR1 is SGHTA and CDR2 is FQGNSA in the germline V gene. CDR3 amino acids: CASSPYMNTEAFF. CDR3 sequence (DNA): TGTGCCAGCAGCCCATATATGAACACTGAAGCTTTCTTT.

This clonotype has ten or more counts. The chain carries TRBV27 and TRBJ2-1; 9 nucleotides align to TRBD2. The CDR3 is made up of 14 amino acids. Looked up from germline, CDR1 is MNHEY and CDR2 is SMNVEV (reference sequence). The ends lost 5 bases at V and 6 bases at J; junction bases unmatched: 5. CDR3 bases: TGTGCCAGCAGTCCTAGCGGGATGGGCAATGAGCAGTTCTTC. It specifies CASSPSGMGNEQFF.

This clonotype was counted between two and nine times. V gene TRBV20-1 combines with J gene TRBJ2-5, with D perhaps given as TRBD1 or TRBD2 (5 bases each). Germline V gene sequence: CDR1 DFQATT, CDR2 SNEGSKA (reference sequence). V was clipped by 0 bases and J by 5 bases, with 16 bases between them. The CDR3 totals 15 residues. The CDR3 DNA sequence: TGCAGTGCTAGAGATGGGACCCCCCGCCGGGAGACCCAGTACTTC. It yields the protein CSARDGTPRRETQYF.